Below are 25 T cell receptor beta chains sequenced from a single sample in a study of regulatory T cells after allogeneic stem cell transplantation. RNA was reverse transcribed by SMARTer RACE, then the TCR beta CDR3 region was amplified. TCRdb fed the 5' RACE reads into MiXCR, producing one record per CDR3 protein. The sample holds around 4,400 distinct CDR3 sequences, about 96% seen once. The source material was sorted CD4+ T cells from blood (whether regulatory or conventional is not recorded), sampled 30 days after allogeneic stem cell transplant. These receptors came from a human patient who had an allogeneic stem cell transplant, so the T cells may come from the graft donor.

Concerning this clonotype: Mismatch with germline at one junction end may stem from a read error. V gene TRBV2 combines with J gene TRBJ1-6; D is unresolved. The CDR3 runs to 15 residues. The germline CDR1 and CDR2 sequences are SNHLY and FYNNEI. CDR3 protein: CAISPISSYNSALHF. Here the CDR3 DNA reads TGTGCCATCAGTCCTATTAGCTCCTATAATTCCGCCCTCCACTTT.

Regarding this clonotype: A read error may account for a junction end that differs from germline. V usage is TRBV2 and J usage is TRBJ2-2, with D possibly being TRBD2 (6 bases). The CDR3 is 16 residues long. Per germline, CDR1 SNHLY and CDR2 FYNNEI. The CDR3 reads CASSSELAGLVEEQFF. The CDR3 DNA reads TGTGCCAGCAGTAGCGAACTAGCAGGGTTGGTAGAGGAGCAGTTTTTT.

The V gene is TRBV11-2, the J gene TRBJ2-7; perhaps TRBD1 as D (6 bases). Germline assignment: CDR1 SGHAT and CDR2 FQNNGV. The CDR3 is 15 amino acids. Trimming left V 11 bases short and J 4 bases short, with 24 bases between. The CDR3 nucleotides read TGTGCCGCCAGCTTAGCCCCAGGGGCTACTTACGAGCAGTACTTC. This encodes CAASLAPGATYEQYF.

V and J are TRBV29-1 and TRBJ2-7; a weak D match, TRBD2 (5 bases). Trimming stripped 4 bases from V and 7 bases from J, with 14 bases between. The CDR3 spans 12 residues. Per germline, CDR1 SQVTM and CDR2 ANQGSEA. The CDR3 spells CSVGEGEKEQYF. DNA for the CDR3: TGCAGCGTTGGCGAGGGAGAGAAAGAGCAGTACTTC.

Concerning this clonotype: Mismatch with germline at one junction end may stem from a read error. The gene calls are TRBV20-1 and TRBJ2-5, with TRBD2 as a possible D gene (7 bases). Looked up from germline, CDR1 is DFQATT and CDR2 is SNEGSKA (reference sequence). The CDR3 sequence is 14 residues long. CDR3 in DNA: TGCGGTGCTAGGGTCGGGGGGCGCCGGGAGACCCAGTACTTC. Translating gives CGARVGGRRETQYF.

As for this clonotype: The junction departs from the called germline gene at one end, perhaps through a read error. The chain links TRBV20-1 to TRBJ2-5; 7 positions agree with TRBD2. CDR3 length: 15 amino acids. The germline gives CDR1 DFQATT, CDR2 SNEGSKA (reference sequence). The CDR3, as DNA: TGCGGTGCCACACCGGCTAGCGGTGGCCAAGAGACCCAGTACTTC. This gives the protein CGATPASGGQETQYF.

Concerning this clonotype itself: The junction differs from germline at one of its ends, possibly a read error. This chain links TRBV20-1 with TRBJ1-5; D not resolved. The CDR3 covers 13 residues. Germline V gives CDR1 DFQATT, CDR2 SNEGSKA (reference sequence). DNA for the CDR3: TGTAGTGCTGGCCGGGCGCACCGGCAGCCGCAGCATTTT. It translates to CSAGRAHRQPQHF.

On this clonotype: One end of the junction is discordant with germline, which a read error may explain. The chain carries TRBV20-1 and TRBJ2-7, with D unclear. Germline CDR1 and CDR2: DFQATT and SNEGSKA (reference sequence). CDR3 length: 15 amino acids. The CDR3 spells CCAGVGAGWTYEQYF. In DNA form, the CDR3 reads TGCTGTGCTGGGGTAGGTGCAGGTTGGACCTACGAGCAGTACTTC.

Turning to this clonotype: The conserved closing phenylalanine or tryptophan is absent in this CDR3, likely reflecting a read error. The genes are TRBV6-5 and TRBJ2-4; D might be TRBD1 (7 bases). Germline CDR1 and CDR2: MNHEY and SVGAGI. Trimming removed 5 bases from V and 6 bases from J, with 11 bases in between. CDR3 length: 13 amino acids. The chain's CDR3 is CASSQGGRNIQYV. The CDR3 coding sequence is TGTGCCAGCAGTCAGGGGGGCAGAAACATTCAGTACGTC.

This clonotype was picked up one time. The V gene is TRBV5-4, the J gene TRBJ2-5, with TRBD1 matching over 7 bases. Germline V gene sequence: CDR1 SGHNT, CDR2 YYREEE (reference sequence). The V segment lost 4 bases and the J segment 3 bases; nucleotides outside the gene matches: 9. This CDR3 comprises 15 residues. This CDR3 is CASSRKGQRKETQYF. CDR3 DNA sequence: TGTGCCAGCAGCCGCAAGGGACAGAGGAAAGAGACCCAGTACTTC.

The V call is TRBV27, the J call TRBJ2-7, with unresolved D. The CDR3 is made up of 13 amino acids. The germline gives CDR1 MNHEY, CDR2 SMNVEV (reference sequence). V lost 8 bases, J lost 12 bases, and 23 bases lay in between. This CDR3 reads CASGYMGYYAPYF. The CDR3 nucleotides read TGTGCCAGCGGATACATGGGATACTACGCGCCGTACTTC.

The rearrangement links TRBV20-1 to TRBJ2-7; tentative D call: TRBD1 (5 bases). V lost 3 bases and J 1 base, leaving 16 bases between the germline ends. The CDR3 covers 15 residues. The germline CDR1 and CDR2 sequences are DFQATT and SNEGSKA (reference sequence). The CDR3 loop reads CSARVGAGSSYEQYF. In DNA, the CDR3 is TGCAGTGCTAGGGTAGGGGCAGGTTCGTCCTACGAGCAGTACTTC.

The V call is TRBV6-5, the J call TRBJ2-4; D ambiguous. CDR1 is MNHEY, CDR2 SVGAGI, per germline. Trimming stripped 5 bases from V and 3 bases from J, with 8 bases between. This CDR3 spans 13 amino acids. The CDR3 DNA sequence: TGTGCCAGCAGTGAGGTGGGCAAAAACATTCAGTACTTC. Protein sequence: CASSEVGKNIQYF.

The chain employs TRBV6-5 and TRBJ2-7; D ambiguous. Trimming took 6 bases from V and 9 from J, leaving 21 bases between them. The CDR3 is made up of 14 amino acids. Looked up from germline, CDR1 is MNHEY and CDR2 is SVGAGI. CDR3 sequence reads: CASRRPGRHATQYF. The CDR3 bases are TGTGCCAGCAGACGGCCGGGCCGACACGCGACGCAGTACTTC.

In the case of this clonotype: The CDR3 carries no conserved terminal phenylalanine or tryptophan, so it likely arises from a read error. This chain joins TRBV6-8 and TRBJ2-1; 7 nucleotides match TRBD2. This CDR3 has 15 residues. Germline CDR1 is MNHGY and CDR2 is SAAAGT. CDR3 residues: CACRTLGGGTGEQFL. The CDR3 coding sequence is TGCGCCTGCAGGACCCTGGGGGGAGGGACGGGTGAGCAGTTCTTA.

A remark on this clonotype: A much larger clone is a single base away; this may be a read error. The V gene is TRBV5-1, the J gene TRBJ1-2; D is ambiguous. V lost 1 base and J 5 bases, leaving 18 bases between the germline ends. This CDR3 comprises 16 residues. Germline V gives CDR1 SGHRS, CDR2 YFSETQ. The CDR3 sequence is CASSLKSGASRYGYTF. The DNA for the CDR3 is TGCGCCAGCAGCTTGAAGTCAGGAGCCTCTCGGTATGGCTACACCTTC.

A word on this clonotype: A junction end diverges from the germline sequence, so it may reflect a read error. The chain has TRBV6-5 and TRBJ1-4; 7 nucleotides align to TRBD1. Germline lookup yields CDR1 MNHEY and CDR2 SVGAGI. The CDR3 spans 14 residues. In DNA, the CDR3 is TGTGCCAGCAGAAGACAGGGAACTAATGAAAAACTGTCCTTT. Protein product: CASRRQGTNEKLSF.

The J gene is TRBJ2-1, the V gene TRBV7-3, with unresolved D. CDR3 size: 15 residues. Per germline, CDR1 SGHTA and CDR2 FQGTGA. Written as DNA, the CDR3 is TGTTCCGGCAGCTTACCAGGCACATATTACAATGAGCAGTTCTTC. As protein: CSGSLPGTYYNEQFF.

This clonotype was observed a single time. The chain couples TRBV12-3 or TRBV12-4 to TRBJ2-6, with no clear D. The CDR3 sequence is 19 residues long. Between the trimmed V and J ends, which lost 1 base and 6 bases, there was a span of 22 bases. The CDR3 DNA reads TGTGCCAGCAGTTTAGGCATCTCAAGATGGTGCTTTGAGGCCAACGTCCTGACTTTC. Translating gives CASSLGISRWCFEANVLTF.

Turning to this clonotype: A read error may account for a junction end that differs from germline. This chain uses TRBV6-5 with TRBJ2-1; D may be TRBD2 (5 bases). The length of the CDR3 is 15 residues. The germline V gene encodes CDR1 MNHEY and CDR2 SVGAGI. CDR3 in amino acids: CASSAAELGSGEVFF. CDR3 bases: TGTGCCAGCAGTGCAGCCGAACTAGGCAGCGGTGAGGTGTTCTTT.

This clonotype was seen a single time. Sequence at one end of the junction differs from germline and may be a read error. CDR3 loop: CASSLATADPDELYF. The CDR3 nucleotides read TGCGCCAGCAGCCTAGCAACAGCGGACCCCGACGAGCTGTACTTC. The rearrangement links TRBV11-2 to TRBJ2-7; a weak D match, TRBD2 (5 bases). The CDR3 contains 15 residues. CDR1 and CDR2 (germline): SGHAT, FQNNGV.

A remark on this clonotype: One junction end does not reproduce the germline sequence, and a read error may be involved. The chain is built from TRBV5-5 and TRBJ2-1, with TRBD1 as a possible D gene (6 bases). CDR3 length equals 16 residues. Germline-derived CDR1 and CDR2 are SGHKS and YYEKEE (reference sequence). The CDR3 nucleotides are TGCGCCAGCAGCCTAAACGGACAGTACTCCTACAATGAGCAGTTCTTC. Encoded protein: CASSLNGQYSYNEQFF.

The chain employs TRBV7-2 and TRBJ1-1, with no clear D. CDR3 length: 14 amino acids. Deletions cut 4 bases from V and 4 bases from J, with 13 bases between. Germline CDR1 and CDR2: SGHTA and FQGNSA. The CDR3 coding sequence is TGTGCCAGCAGCTCCAGAAACAAGGGCACTGAAGCTTTCTTT. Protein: CASSSRNKGTEAFF.

In DNA form, the CDR3 reads TGTGCCAGCAGCCGGAAGGGACGGAAGAAAGAGACCCAGTACTTC. Translated: CASSRKGRKKETQYF. The V gene is TRBV5-4, the J gene TRBJ2-5; D is tentatively TRBD1 or TRBD2 (5 bases each). Trimming removed 4 bases at V and 3 bases at J, with 16 bases between. Germline CDR1 and CDR2: SGHNT and YYREEE (reference sequence). This CDR3 spans 15 amino acids.

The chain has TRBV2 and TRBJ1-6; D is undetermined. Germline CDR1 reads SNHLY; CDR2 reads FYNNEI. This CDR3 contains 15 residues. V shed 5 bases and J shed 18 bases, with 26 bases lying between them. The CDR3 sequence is CASSPMSYYKSTHHF. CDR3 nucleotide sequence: TGTGCCAGCAGTCCTATGAGCTACTATAAGTCAACCCACCACTTT.